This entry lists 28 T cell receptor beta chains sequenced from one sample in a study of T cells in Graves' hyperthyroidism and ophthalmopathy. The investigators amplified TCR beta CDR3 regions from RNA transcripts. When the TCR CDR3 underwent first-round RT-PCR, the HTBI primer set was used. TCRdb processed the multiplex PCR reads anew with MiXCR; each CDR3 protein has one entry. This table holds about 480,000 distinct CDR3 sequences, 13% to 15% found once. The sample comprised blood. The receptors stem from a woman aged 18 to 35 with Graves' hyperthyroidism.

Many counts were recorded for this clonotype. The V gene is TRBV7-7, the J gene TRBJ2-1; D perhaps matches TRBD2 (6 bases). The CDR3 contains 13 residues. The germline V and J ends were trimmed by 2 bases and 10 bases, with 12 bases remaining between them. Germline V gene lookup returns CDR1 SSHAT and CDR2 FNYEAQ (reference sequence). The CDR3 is CASSLSLSGEQFF. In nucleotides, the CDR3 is TGTGCCAGCAGCTTATCCCTAAGCGGGGAGCAGTTCTTC. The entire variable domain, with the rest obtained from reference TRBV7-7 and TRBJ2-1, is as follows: GAGVSQSPRYKVTKRGQDVTLRCDPISSHATLYWYQQALGQGPEFLTYFNYEAQPDKSGLPSDRFSAERPEGSISTLTIQRTEQRDSAMYRCASSLSLSGEQFFGPGTRLTVL.

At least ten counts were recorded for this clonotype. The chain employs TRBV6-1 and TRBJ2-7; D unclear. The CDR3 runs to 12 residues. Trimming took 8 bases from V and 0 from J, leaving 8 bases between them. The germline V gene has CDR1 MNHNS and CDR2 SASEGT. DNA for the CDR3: TGTGCCAGCGACCAGGTCTCCTACGAGCAGTACGTC. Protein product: CASDQVSYEQYV.

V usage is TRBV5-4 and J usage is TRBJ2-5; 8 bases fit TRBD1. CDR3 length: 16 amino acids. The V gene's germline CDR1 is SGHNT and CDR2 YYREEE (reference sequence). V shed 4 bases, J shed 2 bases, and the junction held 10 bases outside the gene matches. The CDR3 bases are TGTGCCAGCAGCCCCGGGACAGGAAATTTTCAAGAGACCCAGTACTTC. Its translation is CASSPGTGNFQETQYF. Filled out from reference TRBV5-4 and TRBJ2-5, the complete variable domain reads ETGVTQSPTHLIKTRGQQVTLRCSSQSGHNTVSWYQQALGQGPQFIFQYYREEENGRGNFPPRFSGLQFPNYSSELNVNALELDDSALYLCASSPGTGNFQETQYFGPGTRLLVL.

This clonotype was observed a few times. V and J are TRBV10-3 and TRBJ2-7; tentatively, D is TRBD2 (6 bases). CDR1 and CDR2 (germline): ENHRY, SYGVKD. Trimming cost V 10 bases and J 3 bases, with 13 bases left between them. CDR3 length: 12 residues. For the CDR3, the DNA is TGTGCCACCGAGGGACTTAACTACGAGCAGTACGTC. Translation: CATEGLNYEQYV.

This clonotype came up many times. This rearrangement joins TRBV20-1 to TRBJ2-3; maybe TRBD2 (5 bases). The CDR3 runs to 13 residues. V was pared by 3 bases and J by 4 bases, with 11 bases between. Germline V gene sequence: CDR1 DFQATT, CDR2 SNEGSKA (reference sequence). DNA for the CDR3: TGCAGTGCTAGTGGCGGAGGCGCAGATACGCAGTATTTT. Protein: CSASGGGADTQYF.

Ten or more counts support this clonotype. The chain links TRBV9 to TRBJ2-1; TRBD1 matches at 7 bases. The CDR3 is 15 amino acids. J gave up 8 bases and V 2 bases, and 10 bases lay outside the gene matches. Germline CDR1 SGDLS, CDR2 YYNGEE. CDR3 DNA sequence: TGTGCCAGCAGCGTGACTACGGACAGGTTGGATGAGCAGTTCTTC. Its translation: CASSVTTDRLDEQFF.

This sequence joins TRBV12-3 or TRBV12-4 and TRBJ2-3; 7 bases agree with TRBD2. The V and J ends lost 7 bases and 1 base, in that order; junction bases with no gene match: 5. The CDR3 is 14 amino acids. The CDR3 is CASTMGGGTDTQYF. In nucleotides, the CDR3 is TGTGCCAGCACTATGGGGGGGGGCACAGATACGCAGTATTTT.

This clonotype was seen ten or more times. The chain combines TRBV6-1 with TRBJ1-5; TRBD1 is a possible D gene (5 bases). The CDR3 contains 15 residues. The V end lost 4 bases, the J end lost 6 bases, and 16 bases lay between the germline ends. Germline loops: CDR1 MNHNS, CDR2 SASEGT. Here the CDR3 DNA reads TGTGCCAGCAGTGTATTTTACGGGGACGGTCAGCCCCAGCATTTT. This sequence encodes CASSVFYGDGQPQHF.

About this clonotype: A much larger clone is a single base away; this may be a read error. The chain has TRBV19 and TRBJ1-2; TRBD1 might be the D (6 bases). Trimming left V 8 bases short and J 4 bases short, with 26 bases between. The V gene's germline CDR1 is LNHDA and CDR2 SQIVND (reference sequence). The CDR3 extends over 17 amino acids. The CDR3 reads CASQPRDINRDVYGYTF. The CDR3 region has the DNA TGTGCCAGTCAACCCCGGGACATTAATAGGGATGTCTATGGCTACACCTTC.

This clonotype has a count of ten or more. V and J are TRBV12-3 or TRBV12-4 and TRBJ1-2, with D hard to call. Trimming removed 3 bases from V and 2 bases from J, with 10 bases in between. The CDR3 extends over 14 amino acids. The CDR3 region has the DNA TGTGCCAGCAGTTTTCTCGTACGGAACTATGGCTACACCTTC. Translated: CASSFLVRNYGYTF.

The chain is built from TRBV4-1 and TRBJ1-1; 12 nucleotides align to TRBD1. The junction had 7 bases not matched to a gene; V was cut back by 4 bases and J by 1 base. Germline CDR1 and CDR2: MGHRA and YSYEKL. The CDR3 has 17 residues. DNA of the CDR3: TGCGCCAGCAGCCGTTCGGGACAGGGGGCTTCGAACACTGAAGCTTTCTTT. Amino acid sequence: CASSRSGQGASNTEAFF.

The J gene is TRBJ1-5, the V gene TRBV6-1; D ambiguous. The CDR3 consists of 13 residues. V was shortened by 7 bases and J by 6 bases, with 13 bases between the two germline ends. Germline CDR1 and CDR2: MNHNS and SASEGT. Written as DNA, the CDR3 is TGTGCCAGCACTCCCCAAACAGCTCAGCCCCAGCATTTT. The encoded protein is CASTPQTAQPQHF.

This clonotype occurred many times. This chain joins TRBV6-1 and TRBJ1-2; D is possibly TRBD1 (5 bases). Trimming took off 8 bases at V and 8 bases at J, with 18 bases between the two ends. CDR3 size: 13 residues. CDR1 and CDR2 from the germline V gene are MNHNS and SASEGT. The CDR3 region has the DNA TGTGCCAGCGACCGGGACTACGGTGTCGGCTACACCTTC. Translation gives CASDRDYGVGYTF.

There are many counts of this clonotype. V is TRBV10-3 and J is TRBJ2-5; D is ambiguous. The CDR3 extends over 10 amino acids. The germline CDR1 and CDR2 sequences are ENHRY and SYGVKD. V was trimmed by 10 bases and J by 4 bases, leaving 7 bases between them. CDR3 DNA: TGTGCCACCATGGGAGAGACCCAGTACTTC. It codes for CATMGETQYF.

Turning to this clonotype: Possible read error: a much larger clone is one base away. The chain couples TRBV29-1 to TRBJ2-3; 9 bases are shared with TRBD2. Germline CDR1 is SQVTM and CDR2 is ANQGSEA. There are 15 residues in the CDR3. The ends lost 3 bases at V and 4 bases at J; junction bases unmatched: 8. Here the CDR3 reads CSVDPLASGADTQYF. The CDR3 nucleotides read TGCAGCGTTGATCCCCTGGCTAGCGGGGCAGATACGCAGTATTTT.

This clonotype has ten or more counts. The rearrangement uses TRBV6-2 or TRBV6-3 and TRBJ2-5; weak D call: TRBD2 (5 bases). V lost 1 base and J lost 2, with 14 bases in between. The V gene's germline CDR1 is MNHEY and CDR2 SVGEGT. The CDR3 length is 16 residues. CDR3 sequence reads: CASSYYPPRGQETQYF. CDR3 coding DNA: TGTGCCAGCAGTTACTATCCCCCACGCGGGCAAGAGACCCAGTACTTC.

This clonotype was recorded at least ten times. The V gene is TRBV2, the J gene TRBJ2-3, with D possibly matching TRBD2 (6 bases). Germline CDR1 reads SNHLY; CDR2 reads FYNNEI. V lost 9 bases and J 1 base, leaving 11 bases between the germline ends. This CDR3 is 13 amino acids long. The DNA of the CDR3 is TGTGCCAGAGGGGCTAGCGGCACAGATACGCAGTATTTT. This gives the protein CARGASGTDTQYF.

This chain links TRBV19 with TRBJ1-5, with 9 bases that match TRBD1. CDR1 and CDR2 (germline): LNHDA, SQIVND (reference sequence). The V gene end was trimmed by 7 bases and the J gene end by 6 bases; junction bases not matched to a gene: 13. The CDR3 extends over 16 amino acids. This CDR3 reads CASTNTPGTGLQPQHF. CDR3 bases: TGTGCCAGTACCAATACCCCCGGGACAGGGCTTCAGCCCCAGCATTTT.

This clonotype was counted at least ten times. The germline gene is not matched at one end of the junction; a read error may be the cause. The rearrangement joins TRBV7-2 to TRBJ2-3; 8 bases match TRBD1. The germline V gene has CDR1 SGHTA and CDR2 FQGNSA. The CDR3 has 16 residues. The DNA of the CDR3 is TGTGCCAGCAGCTTACGGACAGGGCGAAGCACACATACGCAGTATTTT. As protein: CASSLRTGRSTHTQYF.

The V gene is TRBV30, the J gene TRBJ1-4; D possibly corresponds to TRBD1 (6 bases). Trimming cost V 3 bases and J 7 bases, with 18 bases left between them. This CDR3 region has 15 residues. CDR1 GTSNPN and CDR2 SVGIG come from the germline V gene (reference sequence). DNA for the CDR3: TGTGCCTGGAGCTACGCAGGGGCGCGGGGTGAAAAACTGTTTTTT. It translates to CAWSYAGARGEKLFF.

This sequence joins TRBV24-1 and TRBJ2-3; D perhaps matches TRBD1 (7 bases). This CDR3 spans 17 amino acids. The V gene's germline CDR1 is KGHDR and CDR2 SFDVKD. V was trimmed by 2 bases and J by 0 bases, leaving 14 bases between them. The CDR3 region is CATSDWGDRLSTDTQYF. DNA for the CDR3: TGTGCCACCAGTGATTGGGGGGACAGACTTAGCACAGATACGCAGTATTTT.

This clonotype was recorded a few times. CDR3 sequence reads: CASSPLFGVSGSVDEQFF. The DNA of the CDR3 is TGTGCCAGCTCACCACTGTTCGGGGTTAGCGGGAGTGTGGATGAGCAGTTCTTC. The chain recombines TRBV2 with TRBJ2-1; 9 bases line up with TRBD2. J gave up 8 bases and V 8 bases, and 22 bases lay outside the gene matches. CDR1 is SNHLY, CDR2 FYNNEI, per germline. This CDR3 is 18 amino acids long.

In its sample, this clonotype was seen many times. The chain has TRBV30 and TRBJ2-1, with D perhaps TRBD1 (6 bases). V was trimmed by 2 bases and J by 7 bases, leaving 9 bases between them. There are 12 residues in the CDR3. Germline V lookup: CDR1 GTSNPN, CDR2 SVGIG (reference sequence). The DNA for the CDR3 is TGTGCCTGGAGTCCAACAGGGAATGAGCAGTTCTTC. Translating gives CAWSPTGNEQFF.

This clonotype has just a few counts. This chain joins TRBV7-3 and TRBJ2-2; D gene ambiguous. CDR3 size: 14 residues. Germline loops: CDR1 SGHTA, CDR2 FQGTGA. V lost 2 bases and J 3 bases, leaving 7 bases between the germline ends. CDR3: CASSLGSHTGELFF. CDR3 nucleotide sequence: TGTGCCAGCAGCTTAGGTTCACACACCGGGGAGCTGTTTTTT.

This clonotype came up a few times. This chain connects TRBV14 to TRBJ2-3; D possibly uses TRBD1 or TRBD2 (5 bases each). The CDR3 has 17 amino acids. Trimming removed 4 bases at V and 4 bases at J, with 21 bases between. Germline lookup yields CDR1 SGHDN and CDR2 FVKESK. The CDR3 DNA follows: TGTGCCAGCAGCCTACCTCCCGGGACCGGCGTTTCAGATACGCAGTATTTT. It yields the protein CASSLPPGTGVSDTQYF.

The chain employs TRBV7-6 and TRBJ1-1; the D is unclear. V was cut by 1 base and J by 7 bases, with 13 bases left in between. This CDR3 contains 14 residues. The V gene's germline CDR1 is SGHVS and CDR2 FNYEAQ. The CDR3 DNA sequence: TGTGCCAGCAGCTTAGTTCACGACAATGGTGAAGCTTTCTTT. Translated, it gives CASSLVHDNGEAFF.

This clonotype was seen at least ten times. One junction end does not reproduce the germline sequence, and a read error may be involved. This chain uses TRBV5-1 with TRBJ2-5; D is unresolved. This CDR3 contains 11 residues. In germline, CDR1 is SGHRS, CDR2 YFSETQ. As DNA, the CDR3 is TGTGCCAGCAGTCGACAAGAGACCCAGTACTTC. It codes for CASSRQETQYF.

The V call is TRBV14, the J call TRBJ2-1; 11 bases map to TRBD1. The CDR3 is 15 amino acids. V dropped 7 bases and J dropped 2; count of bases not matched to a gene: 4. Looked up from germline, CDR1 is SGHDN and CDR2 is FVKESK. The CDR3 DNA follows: TGTGCCAGCAATGGGGACAGGGGGACCTACAATGAGCAGTTCTTC. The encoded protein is CASNGDRGTYNEQFF.